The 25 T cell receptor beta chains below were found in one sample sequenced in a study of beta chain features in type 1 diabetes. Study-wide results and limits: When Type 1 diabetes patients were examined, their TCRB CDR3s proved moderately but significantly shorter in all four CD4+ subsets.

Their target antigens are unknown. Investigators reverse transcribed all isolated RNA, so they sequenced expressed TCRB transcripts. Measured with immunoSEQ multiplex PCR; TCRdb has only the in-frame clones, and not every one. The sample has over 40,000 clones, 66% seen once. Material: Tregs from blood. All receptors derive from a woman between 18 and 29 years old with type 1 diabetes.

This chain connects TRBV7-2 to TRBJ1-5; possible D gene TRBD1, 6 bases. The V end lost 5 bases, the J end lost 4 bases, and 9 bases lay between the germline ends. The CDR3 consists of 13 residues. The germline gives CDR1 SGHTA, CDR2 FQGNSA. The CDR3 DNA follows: TGTGCCAGCAGCCTACAGGGAAATCAGCCCCAGCATTTT. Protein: CASSLQGNQPQHF.

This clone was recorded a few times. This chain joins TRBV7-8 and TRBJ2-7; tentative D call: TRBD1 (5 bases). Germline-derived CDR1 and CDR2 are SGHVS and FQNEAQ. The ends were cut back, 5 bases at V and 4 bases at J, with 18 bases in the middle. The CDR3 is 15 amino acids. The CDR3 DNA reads TGTGCCAGCAGCCCAAGTAGGGGTTGGTCGTACGAGCAGTACTTC. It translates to CASSPSRGWSYEQYF. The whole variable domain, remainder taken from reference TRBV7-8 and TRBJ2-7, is GAGVSQSPRYKVAKRGQDVALRCDPISGHVSLFWYQQALGQGPEFLTYFQNEAQLDKSGLPSDRFFAERPEGSVSTLKIQRTQQEDSAVYLCASSPSRGWSYEQYFGPGTRLTVT.

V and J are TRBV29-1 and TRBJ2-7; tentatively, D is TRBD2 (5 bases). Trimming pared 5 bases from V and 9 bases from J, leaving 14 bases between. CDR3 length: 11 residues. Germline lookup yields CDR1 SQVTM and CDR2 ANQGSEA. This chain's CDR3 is CSVSSGERQYF. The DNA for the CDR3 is TGCAGCGTTTCTTCCGGGGAGAGGCAGTACTTC.

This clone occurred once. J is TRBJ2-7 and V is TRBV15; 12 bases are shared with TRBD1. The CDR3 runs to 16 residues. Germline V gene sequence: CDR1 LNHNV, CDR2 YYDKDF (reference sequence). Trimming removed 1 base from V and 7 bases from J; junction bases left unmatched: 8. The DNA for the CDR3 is TGTGCCACCAGCAGAGCCCCGGGACAGGGGGCTGGAGAGCAGTACTTC. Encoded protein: CATSRAPGQGAGEQYF.

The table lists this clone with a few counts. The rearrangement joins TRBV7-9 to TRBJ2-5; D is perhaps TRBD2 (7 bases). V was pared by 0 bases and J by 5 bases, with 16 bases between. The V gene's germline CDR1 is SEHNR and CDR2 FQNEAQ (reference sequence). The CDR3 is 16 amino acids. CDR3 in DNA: TGTGCCAGCAGCTTAGCGGCGGGGGCCCCGGGGGAGACCCAGTACTTC. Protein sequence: CASSLAAGAPGETQYF.

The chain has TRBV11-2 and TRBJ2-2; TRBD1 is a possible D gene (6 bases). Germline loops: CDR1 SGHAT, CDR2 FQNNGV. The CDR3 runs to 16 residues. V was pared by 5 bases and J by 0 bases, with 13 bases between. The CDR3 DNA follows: TGTGCCAGCAGCAGGGGGACGCTAGCGAACACCGGGGAGCTGTTTTTT. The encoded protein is CASSRGTLANTGELFF.

CDR3 protein: CATSRDRGNYGYTF. CDR3 coding DNA: TGTGCCACCAGCAGAGATCGAGGGAACTATGGCTACACCTTC. The rearrangement joins TRBV15 to TRBJ1-2; no clear D. The V end was cut by 0 bases, the J end by 2 bases, with 7 bases between. This CDR3 is built from 14 residues. Germline-derived CDR1 and CDR2 are LNHNV and YYDKDF (reference sequence). Full variable domain (outside the CDR3, taken from reference TRBV15 and TRBJ1-2): DAMVIQNPRYQVTQFGKPVTLSCSQTLNHNVMYWYQQKSSQAPKLLFHYYDKDFNNEADTPDNFQSRRPNTSFCFLDIRSPGLGDTAMYLCATSRDRGNYGYTFGSGTRLTVV.

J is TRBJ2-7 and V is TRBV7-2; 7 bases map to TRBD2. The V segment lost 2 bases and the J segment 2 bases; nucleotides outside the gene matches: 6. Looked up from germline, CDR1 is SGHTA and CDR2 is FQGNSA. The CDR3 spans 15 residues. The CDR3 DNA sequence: TGTGCCAGCAGCTTATTGGCTAGCGGCACCTACGAGCAGTACTTC. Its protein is CASSLLASGTYEQYF.

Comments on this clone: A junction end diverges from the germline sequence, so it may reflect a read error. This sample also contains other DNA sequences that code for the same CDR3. In DNA form, the CDR3 reads TGCGCCAGCAGCTTGTTGGGAGTTAGCAATCAGCCTCAGCATTTT. Its translation is CASSLLGVSNQPQHF. The chain uses TRBV5-1 and TRBJ1-5; D unclear. This CDR3 region has 15 residues. Germline-derived CDR1 and CDR2 are SGHRS and YFSETQ.

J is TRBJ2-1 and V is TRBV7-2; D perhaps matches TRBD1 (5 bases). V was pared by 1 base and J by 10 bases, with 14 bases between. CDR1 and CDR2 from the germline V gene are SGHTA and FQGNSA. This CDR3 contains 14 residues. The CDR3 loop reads CASSLGQGIGEQFF. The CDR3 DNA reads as TGTGCCAGCAGCTTAGGCCAGGGTATAGGGGAGCAGTTCTTC.

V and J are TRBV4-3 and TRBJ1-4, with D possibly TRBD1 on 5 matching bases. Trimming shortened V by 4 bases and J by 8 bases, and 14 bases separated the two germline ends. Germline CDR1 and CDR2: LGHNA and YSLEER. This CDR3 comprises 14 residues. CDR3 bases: TGCGCCAGCAGCCCTGGGAGGGGCGGAGAAAAACTGTTTTTT. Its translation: CASSPGRGGEKLFF.

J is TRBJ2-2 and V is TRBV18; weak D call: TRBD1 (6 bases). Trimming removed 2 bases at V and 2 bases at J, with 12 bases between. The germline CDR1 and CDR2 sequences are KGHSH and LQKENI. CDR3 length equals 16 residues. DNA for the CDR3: TGTGCCAGCTCACCAGAGAACAGGGTAAACACCGGGGAGCTGTTTTTT. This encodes CASSPENRVNTGELFF.

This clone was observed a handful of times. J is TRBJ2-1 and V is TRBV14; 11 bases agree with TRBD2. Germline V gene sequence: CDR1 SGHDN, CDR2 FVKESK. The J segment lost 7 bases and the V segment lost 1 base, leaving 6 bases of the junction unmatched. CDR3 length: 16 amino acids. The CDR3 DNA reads TGTGCCAGCAGCCAAGGGGTAGCGGGGGGGCAGAATGAGCAGTTCTTC. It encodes CASSQGVAGGQNEQFF.

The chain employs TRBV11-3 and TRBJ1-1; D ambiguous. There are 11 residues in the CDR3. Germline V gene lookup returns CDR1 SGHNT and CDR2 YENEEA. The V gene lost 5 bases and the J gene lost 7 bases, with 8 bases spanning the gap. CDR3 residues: CASSPSGEAFF. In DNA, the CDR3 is TGTGCCAGCAGCCCCTCGGGTGAAGCTTTCTTT.

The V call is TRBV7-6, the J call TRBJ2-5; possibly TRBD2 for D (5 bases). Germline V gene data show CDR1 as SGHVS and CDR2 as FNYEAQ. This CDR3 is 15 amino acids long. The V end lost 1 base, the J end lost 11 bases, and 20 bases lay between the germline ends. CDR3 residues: CASSLGSRLTSEQYF. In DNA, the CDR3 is TGTGCCAGCAGCTTAGGGTCCAGATTAACTAGTGAGCAGTACTTC.

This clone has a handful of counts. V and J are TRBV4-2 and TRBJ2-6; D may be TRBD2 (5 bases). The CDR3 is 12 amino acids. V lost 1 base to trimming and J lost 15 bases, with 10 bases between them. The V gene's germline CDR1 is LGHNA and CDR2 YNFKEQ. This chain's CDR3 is CASSQVGKGLTF. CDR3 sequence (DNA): TGTGCCAGCAGCCAAGTCGGGAAAGGCCTGACTTTC.

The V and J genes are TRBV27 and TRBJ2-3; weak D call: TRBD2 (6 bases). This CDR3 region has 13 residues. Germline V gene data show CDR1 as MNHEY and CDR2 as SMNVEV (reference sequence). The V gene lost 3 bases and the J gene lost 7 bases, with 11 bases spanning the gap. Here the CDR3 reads CASSFPGLHTQYF. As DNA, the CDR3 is TGTGCCAGCAGTTTCCCGGGACTCCATACGCAGTATTTT.

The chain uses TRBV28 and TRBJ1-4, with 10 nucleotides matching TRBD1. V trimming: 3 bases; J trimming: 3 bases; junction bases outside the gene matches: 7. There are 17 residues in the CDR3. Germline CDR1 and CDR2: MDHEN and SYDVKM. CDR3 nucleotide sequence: TGTGCCAGCAGTTTTTTCGGACAGGGGGTTTCTAATGAAAAACTGTTTTTT. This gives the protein CASSFFGQGVSNEKLFF.

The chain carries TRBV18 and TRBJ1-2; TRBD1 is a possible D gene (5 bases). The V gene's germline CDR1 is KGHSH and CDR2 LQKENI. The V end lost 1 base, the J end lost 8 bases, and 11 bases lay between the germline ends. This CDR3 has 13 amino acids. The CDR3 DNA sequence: TGTGCCAGCTCACCACGCAGGGAGGACGGCTACACCTTC. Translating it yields CASSPRREDGYTF.

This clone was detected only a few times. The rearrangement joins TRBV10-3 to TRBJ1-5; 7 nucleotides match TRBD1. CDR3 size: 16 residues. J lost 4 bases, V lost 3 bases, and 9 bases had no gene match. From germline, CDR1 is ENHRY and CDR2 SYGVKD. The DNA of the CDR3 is TGTGCCATCAGTGACCCGAGACAGGGTGGGAATCAGCCCCAGCATTTT. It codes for CAISDPRQGGNQPQHF.

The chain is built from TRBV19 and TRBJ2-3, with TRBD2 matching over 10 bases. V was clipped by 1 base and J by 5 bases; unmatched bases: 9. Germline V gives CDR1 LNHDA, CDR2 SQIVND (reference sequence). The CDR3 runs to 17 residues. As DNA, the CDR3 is TGTGCCAGTAGTATAGCAGCGGGGGGGTCGTTTGGAGATACGCAGTATTTT. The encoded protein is CASSIAAGGSFGDTQYF.

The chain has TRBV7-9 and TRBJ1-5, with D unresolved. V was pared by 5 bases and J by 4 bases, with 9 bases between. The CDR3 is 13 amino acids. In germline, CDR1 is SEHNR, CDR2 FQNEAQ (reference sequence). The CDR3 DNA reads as TGTGCCAGCAGCCCAGGTTGGAATCAGCCCCAGCATTTT. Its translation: CASSPGWNQPQHF.

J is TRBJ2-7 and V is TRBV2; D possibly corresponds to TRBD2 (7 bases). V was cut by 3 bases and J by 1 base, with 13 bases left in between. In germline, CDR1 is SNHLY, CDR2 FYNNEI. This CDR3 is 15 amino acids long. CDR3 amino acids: CASSDGGQRSYEQYF. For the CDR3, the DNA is TGTGCCAGCAGTGACGGGGGGCAAAGATCCTACGAGCAGTACTTC.

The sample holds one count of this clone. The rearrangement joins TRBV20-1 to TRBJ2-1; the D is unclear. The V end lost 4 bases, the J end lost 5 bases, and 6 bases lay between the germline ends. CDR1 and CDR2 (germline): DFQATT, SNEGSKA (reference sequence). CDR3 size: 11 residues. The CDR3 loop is CSATPDNEQFF. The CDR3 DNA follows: TGCAGTGCTACCCCGGACAATGAGCAGTTCTTC.

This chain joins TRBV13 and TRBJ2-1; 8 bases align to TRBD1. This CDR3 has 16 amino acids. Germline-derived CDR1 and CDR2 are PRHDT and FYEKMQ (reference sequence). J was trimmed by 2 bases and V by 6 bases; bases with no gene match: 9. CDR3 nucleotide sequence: TGTGCCAGCAGTCAATCGGACAGGGTTGCCTACAATGAGCAGTTCTTC. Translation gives CASSQSDRVAYNEQFF. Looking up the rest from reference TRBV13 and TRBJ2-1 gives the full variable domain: AAGVIQSPRHLIKEKRETATLKCYPIPRHDTVYWYQQGPGQDPQFLISFYEKMQSDKGSIPDRFSAQQFSDYHSELNMSSLELGDSALYFCASSQSDRVAYNEQFFGPGTRLTVL.